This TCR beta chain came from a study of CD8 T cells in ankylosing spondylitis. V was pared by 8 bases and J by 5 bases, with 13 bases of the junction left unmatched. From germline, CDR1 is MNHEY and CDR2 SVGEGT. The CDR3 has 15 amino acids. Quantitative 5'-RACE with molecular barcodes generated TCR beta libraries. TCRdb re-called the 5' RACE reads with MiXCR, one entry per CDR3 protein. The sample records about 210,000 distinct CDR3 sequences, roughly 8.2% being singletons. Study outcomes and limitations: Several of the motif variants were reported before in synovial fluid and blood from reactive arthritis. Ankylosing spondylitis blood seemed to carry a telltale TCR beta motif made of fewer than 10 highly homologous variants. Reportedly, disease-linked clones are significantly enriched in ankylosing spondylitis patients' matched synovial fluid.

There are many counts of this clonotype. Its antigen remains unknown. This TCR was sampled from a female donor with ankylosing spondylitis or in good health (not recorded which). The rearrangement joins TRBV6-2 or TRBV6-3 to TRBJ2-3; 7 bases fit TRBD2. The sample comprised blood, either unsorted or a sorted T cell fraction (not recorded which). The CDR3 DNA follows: TGTGCCAGCGTGCGAGCGGCGGGAGTCGGAGATACGCAGTATTTT. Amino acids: CASVRAAGVGDTQYF.